This entry describes one TCR beta chain. V lost 4 bases and J 2 bases, leaving 15 bases between the germline ends. Germline V lookup: CDR1 SGHKS, CDR2 YYEKEE (reference sequence). The CDR3 runs 15 residues. With 60 Vbeta and 13 Jbeta primers, the PCR was carried out. The protocol was immunoSEQ multiplex PCR, while the TCRdb copy is restricted to in-frame clones and leaves out a portion. The repertoire consists of approximately 100,000 clones, with about 81% occurring once and the leading ten covering approximately 1.5%. These data come from a study of cytomegalovirus exposure and HLA in healthy donors.

The specimen was PBMCs. The receptor's source is a man in his forties in good health and CMV-seronegative. This sequence joins TRBV5-5 and TRBJ2-5; D perhaps matches TRBD1 (5 bases). CDR3 loop: CASSIGEGRQETQYF. In DNA, the CDR3 is TGTGCCAGCAGCATAGGGGAAGGCCGACAAGAGACCCAGTACTTC.